A single sample gave rise to the 20 T cell receptor beta chains below, sequenced in a study of T cell repertoires in cytomegalovirus infection. TCRdb passed the reads through MiXCR, listing each CDR3 protein once. Among roughly 600,000 distinct CDR3 sequences, approximately 24% were seen once, and the ten largest hold 6.5% to 10%. Sequenced: CD8+ T cells from PBMCs. The source is a human donor in good health (CMV status not recorded). Some clones in this sample may be carry-over from other donors' samples.

The genes are TRBV7-3 and TRBJ2-1, with D uncertain. CDR1 and CDR2 (germline): SGHTA, FQGTGA. The CDR3 is 15 amino acids. Trimming left V 1 base short and J 5 bases short, with 12 bases between. CDR3 in DNA: TGTGCCAGCAGCTTAAATTCAGGTGTCCACAATGAGCAGTTCTTC. Translating gives CASSLNSGVHNEQFF.

In its sample, this clonotype was seen many times. The chain's CDR3 is CASSLSPAEINTGELFF. CDR3 coding DNA: TGTGCCAGCAGCTTAAGTCCGGCCGAAATTAACACCGGGGAGCTGTTTTTT. The chain combines TRBV7-2 with TRBJ2-2; D unclear. The V end lost 2 bases, the J end lost 2 bases, and 15 bases lay between the germline ends. Germline-derived CDR1 and CDR2 are SGHTA and FQGNSA. The CDR3 is 17 residues long.

Details on this clonotype: Given a much more abundant clone one base away, this may be a read error. The V and J genes are TRBV7-9 and TRBJ2-7, with D tentatively TRBD2 (6 bases). From germline, CDR1 is SEHNR and CDR2 FQNEAQ (reference sequence). With 5 bases removed from V and 0 bases from J, the gap between germline ends came to 17 bases. This CDR3 comprises 16 residues. DNA of the CDR3: TGTGCCAGCAGCCACACCGGGACTCTAAGCTCCTACGAGCAGTACTTC. Residues: CASSHTGTLSSYEQYF.

As to this clonotype: This likely reflects a read error, since a far larger clone is one base away. This chain connects TRBV2 to TRBJ2-2, with D perhaps matching TRBD1 or TRBD2 (5 bases each). The CDR3 has 10 residues. Trimming took 8 bases from V and 7 from J, leaving 5 bases between them. Germline V gene sequence: CDR1 SNHLY, CDR2 FYNNEI. The CDR3 DNA reads as TGTGCCAGCGGGGGCGGGGAGCTGTTTTTT. This sequence encodes CASGGGELFF.

There are many counts of this clonotype. J is TRBJ1-2 and V is TRBV6-5, with no clear D. Between the trimmed V and J ends, which lost 0 bases and 6 bases, there was a span of 11 bases. Per the germline V gene, CDR1 is MNHEY and CDR2 is SVGAGI. CDR3 length equals 14 residues. The CDR3 coding sequence is TGTGCCAGCAGTTACTCGCAGGAGCTTGATGGCTACACCTTC. Its translation is CASSYSQELDGYTF.

This clonotype was recorded at least ten times. The J gene is TRBJ1-1, the V gene TRBV28; TRBD1 is a possible D gene (5 bases). The CDR3 is made up of 13 amino acids. CDR1 and CDR2 (germline): MDHEN, SYDVKM. V was cut by 7 bases and J by 5 bases, with 14 bases left in between. The CDR3 DNA reads TGTGCCAGCACCTTAGCGGGGGTTACTGAAGCTTTCTTT. It translates to CASTLAGVTEAFF.

On this clonotype: Its ends do not fully match the called genes, so a read error is possible. This chain connects TRBV7-8 to TRBJ2-2; 7 bases are shared with TRBD2. Germline V gene lookup returns CDR1 SGHVS and CDR2 FQNEAQ. The CDR3 consists of 17 residues. The DNA for the CDR3 is TGTGCCAGCAGCTTATACGGGAGGCGGCTGAACACCTGGGAGCTGTTTTTT. This encodes CASSLYGRRLNTWELFF.

V is TRBV7-6 and J is TRBJ2-7, with unresolved D. This CDR3 is 16 amino acids long. The germline gives CDR1 SGHVS, CDR2 FNYEAQ. The V end lost 1 base, the J end lost 2 bases, and 15 bases lay between the germline ends. The CDR3 protein is CASSLVDGSTPYEQYF. The CDR3 coding sequence is TGTGCCAGCAGCTTAGTGGACGGATCTACACCCTACGAGCAGTACTTC.

In its sample, this clonotype was seen many times. V gene TRBV7-3 combines with J gene TRBJ2-3; a weak D match, TRBD2 (5 bases). The germline V and J ends were trimmed by 2 bases and 0 bases, with 9 bases remaining between them. Per the germline V gene, CDR1 is SGHTA and CDR2 is FQGTGA. This CDR3 is 15 amino acids long. This chain's CDR3 is CASSLGLTSTDTQYF. The CDR3 DNA follows: TGTGCCAGCAGCTTAGGACTGACTAGCACAGATACGCAGTATTTT.

This clonotype has only a few counts. The J gene is TRBJ1-2, the V gene TRBV25-1; no firm D call. CDR3 length: 18 residues. Germline V gene data show CDR1 as MGHDK and CDR2 as SYGVNS. V was shortened by 0 bases and J by 3 bases, with 20 bases between the two germline ends. CDR3 region: CASSEYFVWEAGHYGYTF. CDR3 coding DNA: TGTGCCAGCAGTGAATATTTTGTTTGGGAGGCAGGCCACTATGGCTACACCTTC.

This clonotype came up once. The rearrangement links TRBV12-3 or TRBV12-4 to TRBJ2-1; 8 nucleotides line up with TRBD2. J lost 1 base, V lost 9 bases, and 5 bases had no gene match. This CDR3 is built from 14 residues. Written as DNA, the CDR3 is TGTGCCAGTACGACTAGCGTGTCCTACAATGAGCAGTTCTTC. This sequence encodes CASTTSVSYNEQFF.

The V and J genes are TRBV7-9 and TRBJ1-1; D is perhaps TRBD1 (6 bases). The CDR3 loop spans 15 amino acids. Germline CDR1 is SEHNR and CDR2 is FQNEAQ (reference sequence). The V gene lost 6 bases and the J gene lost 1 base, with 15 bases spanning the gap. CDR3 nucleotides: TGTGCCAGCAGTCCCCCGGGACATGAGAACACTGAAGCTTTCTTT. Its translation is CASSPPGHENTEAFF.

This clonotype appeared a few times. The rearrangement links TRBV28 to TRBJ2-2, with D possibly being TRBD2 (7 bases). With 3 bases removed from V and 5 bases from J, the gap between germline ends came to 28 bases. The CDR3 runs to 20 residues. CDR1 MDHEN and CDR2 SYDVKM come from the germline V gene. The chain's CDR3 is CASSFPSRGGGTSFTGELFF. In DNA form, the CDR3 reads TGTGCCAGCAGTTTCCCGTCCCGAGGGGGGGGGACTTCTTTTACCGGGGAGCTGTTTTTT.

The CDR3 region has the DNA TGTGCCAGCAGTCCCAGCGGGAACCAAGAGACCCAGTACTTC. Translated: CASSPSGNQETQYF. The chain employs TRBV6-1 and TRBJ2-5; TRBD2 matches at 7 bases. The CDR3 is 14 amino acids. Germline V gene sequence: CDR1 MNHNS, CDR2 SASEGT. V lost 5 bases to trimming and J lost 0 bases; unmatched junction nucleotides: 3.

This clonotype appeared a few times. V gene TRBV29-1 combines with J gene TRBJ1-1; D is ambiguous. In germline, CDR1 is SQVTM, CDR2 ANQGSEA. The V gene lost 4 bases and the J gene lost 0 bases, with 0 bases spanning the gap. The CDR3 runs 10 residues. CDR3 loop: CSVVNTEAFF. The CDR3 DNA reads TGCAGCGTTGTGAACACTGAAGCTTTCTTT.

This clonotype appeared a few times. The chain links TRBV6-2 or TRBV6-3 to TRBJ2-2, with D hard to call. Germline loops: CDR1 MNHEY, CDR2 SVGEGT. Trimming left V 7 bases short and J 4 bases short, with 22 bases between. This CDR3 has 17 residues. CDR3 sequence reads: CASNKRMGGSPTGELFF. DNA for the CDR3: TGTGCCAGCAACAAGAGGATGGGCGGTTCACCCACCGGGGAGCTGTTTTTT.

The V and J genes are TRBV7-8 and TRBJ2-1; possibly TRBD1 or TRBD2 for D (5 bases each). The CDR3 spans 16 residues. With 2 bases removed from V and 3 bases from J, the gap between germline ends came to 14 bases. Germline-derived CDR1 and CDR2 are SGHVS and FQNEAQ. The CDR3 nucleotides read TGTGCCAGCAGCTTAAATACGGGGCTCATCTACAATGAGCAGTTCTTC. Translation: CASSLNTGLIYNEQFF.

In its sample, this clonotype was seen many times. The chain uses TRBV7-8 and TRBJ1-3; D possibly corresponds to TRBD1 (5 bases). This CDR3 has 15 amino acids. Germline lookup yields CDR1 SGHVS and CDR2 FQNEAQ. V was trimmed by 1 base and J by 2 bases, leaving 9 bases between them. The CDR3: CASSLDRTTGNTIYF. As DNA, the CDR3 is TGTGCCAGCAGCTTAGACAGGACGACTGGAAACACCATATATTTT.

This clonotype was recorded a few times. This chain uses TRBV5-1 with TRBJ1-1, with TRBD1 matching over 8 bases. CDR3 length: 15 residues. Germline CDR1 and CDR2: SGHRS and YFSETQ. Losses at the gene ends were 4 bases for V and 1 base for J; bases not matched to a gene: 6. CDR3 sequence: CASSPSGQGNTEAFF. The CDR3 DNA sequence: TGCGCCAGCAGCCCTTCCGGACAGGGGAACACTGAAGCTTTCTTT.

This clonotype was recorded at least ten times. The V gene is TRBV6-2 or TRBV6-3, the J gene TRBJ2-5; a weak D match, TRBD2 (6 bases). Germline CDR1 is MNHEY and CDR2 is SVGEGT. The CDR3 is made up of 15 amino acids. The V end was cut by 0 bases, the J end by 7 bases, with 15 bases between. CDR3 loop: CASSYSPGGFWTQYF. DNA of the CDR3: TGTGCCAGCAGTTACTCTCCCGGAGGGTTTTGGACCCAGTACTTC.